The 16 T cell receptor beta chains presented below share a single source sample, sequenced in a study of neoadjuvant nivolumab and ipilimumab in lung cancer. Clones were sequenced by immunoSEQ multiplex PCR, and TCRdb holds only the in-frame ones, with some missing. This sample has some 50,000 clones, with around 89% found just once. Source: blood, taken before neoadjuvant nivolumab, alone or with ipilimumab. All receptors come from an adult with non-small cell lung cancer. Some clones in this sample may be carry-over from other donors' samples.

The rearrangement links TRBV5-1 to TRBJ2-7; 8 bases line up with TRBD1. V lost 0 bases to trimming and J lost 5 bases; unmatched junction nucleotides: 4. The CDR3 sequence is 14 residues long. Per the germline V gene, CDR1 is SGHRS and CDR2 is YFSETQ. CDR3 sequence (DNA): TGCGCCAGCAGCTTGGCCCCAGGGGGCGACGAGCAGTACTTC. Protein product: CASSLAPGGDEQYF.

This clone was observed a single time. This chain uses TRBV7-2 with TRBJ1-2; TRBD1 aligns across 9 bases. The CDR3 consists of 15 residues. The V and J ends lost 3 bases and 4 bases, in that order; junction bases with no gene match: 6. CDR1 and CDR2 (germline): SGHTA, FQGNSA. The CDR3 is CASSLNRGPGYGYTF. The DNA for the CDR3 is TGTGCCAGCAGCTTGAACAGGGGGCCGGGCTATGGCTACACCTTC.

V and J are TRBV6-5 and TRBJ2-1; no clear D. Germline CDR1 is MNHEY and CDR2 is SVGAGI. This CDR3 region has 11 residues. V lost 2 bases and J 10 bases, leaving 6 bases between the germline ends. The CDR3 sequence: CASSYPEEQFF. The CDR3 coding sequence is TGTGCCAGCAGTTACCCGGAGGAGCAGTTCTTC.

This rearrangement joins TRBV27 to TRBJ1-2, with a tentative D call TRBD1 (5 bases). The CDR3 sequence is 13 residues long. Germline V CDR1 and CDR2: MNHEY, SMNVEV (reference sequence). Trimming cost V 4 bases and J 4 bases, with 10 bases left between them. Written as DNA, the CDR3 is TGTGCCAGCAGTTCTACAGGAACCTATGGCTACACCTTC. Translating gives CASSSTGTYGYTF.

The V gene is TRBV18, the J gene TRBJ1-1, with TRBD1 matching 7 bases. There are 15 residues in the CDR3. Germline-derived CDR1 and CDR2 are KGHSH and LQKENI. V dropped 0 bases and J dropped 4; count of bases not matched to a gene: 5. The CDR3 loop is CASSPPGQLSTEAFF. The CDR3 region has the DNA TGTGCCAGCTCACCACCGGGACAGTTGAGCACTGAAGCTTTCTTT.

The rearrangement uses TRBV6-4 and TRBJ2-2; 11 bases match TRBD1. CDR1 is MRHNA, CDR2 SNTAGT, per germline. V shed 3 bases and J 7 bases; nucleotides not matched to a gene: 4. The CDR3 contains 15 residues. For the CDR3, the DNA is TGTGCCAGCAGTGATCGGACAGGGGGCGGCGGGGAGCTGTTTTTT. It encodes CASSDRTGGGGELFF.

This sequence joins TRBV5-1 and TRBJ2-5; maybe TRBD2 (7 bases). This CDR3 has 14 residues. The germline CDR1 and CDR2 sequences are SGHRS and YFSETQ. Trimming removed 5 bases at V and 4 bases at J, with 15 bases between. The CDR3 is CASRARGAGETQYF. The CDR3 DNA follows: TGCGCCAGCAGAGCCCGGGGGGCTGGAGAGACCCAGTACTTC.

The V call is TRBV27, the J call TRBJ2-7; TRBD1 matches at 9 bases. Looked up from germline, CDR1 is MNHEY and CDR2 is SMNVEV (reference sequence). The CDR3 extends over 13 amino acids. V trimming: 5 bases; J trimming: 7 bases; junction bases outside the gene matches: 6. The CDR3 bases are TGTGCCAGCAGTCGGGACAGGGCTACGGAGCAGTACTTC. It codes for CASSRDRATEQYF.

CDR3 DNA sequence: TGTGCCAGCAGCCCGGGACACCGCTACGAGCAGTACTTC. Protein product: CASSPGHRYEQYF. The chain links TRBV11-2 to TRBJ2-7, with a tentative D call TRBD1 (6 bases). Germline CDR1 SGHAT, CDR2 FQNNGV. V was trimmed by 5 bases and J by 3 bases, leaving 11 bases between them. CDR3 length equals 13 residues.

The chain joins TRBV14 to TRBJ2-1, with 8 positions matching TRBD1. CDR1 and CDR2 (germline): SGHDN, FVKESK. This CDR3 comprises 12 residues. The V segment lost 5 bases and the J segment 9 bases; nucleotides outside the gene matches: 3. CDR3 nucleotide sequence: TGTGCCAGCAGCACAGGGGGGAGTGAGCAGTTCTTC. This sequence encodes CASSTGGSEQFF.

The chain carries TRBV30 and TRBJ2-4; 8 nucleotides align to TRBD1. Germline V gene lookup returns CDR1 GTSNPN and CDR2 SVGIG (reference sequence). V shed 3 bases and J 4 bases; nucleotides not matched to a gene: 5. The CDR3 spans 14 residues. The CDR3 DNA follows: TGTGCCTGGAGCCATAGACAGGGGAAAAACATTCAGTACTTC. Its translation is CAWSHRQGKNIQYF.

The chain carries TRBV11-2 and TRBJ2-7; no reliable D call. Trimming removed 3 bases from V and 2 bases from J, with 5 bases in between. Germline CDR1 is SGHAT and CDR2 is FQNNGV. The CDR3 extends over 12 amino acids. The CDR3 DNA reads TGTGCCAGCAGCTTTACTACCTACGAGCAGTACTTC. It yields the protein CASSFTTYEQYF.

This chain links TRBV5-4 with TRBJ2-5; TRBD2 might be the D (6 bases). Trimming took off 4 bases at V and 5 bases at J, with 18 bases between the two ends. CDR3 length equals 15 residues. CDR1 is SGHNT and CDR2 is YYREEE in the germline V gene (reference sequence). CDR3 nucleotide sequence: TGTGCCAGCAGCCGTGACAGTACGGAGGGGGAGACCCAGTACTTC. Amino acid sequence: CASSRDSTEGETQYF.

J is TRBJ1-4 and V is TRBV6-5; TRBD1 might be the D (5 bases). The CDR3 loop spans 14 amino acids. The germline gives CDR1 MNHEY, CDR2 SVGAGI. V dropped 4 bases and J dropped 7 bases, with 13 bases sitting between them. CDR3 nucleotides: TGTGCCAGCAGTTTCGGGGCCCGCGGTGAAAAACTGTTTTTT. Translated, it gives CASSFGARGEKLFF.

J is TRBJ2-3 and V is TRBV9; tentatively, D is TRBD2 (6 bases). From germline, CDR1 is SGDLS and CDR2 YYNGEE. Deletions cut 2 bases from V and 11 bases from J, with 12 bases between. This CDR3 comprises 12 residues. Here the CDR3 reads CASSVLTGGQYF. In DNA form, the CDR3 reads TGTGCCAGCAGCGTCCTTACCGGGGGGCAGTATTTT.

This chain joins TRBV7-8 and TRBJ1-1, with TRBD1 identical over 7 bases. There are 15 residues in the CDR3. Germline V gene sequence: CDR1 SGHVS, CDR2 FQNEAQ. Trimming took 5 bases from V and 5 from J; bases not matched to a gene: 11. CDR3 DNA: TGTGCCAGCAGCCCCCATCGAGACAGGGTGACTGAAGCTTTCTTT. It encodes CASSPHRDRVTEAFF.